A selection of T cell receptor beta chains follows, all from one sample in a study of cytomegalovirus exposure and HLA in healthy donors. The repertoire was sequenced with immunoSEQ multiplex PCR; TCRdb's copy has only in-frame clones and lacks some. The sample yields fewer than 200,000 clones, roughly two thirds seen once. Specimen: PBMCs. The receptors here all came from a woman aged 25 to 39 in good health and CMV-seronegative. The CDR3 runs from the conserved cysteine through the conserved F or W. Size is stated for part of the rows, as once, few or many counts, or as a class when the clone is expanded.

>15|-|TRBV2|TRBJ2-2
CASRRDSSNTGELFF
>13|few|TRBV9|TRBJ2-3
CASSVSGRDTQYF
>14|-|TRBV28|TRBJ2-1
CASSVAGSYNEQFF
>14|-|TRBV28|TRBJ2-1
CASSSPTGGDEQFF
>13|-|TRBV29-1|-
CSVPAPSWGEQYF
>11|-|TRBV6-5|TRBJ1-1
CASSAGSEAFF
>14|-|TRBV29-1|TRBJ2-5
CSAPTSGGGGAQYF
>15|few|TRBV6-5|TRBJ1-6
CASSVRDRSNSPLHF
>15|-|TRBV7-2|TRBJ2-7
CASSARTSGGWEQYF
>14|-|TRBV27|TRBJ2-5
CASRDTGRGETQYF
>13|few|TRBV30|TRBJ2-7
CAWSRTGEYEQYF
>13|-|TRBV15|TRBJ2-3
CATSRVGGDTQYF
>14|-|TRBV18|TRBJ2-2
CASSSRLVSGELFF
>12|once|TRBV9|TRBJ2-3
CASSLGVDTQYF
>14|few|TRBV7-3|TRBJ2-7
CASSPRQGAGEQYF